What follows are 10 T cell receptor beta chains derived from one specimen sequenced in a study of blood T cell repertoires in COVID-19. The protocol was immunoSEQ multiplex PCR, while the TCRdb copy is restricted to in-frame clones and leaves out a portion. This sample has hundreds of thousands of clones, with approximately 89% found just once. Sequences were obtained from PBMCs or T cells enriched from blood (not recorded which). The source of these receptors is a woman aged 25 to 45 who had recovered from COVID-19.

This chain connects TRBV7-9 to TRBJ2-3, with D uncertain. The CDR3 spans 13 residues. The germline CDR1 and CDR2 sequences are SEHNR and FQNEAQ (reference sequence). V lost 4 bases and J 7 bases, leaving 12 bases between the germline ends. Written as DNA, the CDR3 is TGTGCCAGCAGCTCTTCTCGTATCCATACGCAGTATTTT. This codes for CASSSSRIHTQYF.

The chain carries TRBV6-4 and TRBJ1-4; the D is unclear. Trimming left V 4 bases short and J 5 bases short, with 17 bases between. The CDR3 extends over 16 amino acids. CDR1 and CDR2 (germline): MRHNA, SNTAGT. CDR3 sequence (DNA): TGTGCCAGCAGTGTCCCGATTGACAAGGCGAATGAAAAACTGTTTTTT. Protein: CASSVPIDKANEKLFF.

The chain is built from TRBV30 and TRBJ1-2, with D tentatively TRBD1 (5 bases). The V gene's germline CDR1 is GTSNPN and CDR2 SVGIG (reference sequence). There are 14 residues in the CDR3. Trimming removed 0 bases from V and 0 bases from J, with 8 bases in between. CDR3: CAWSVSTANYGYTF. For the CDR3, the DNA is TGTGCCTGGAGTGTATCGACAGCTAACTATGGCTACACCTTC. Together with reference TRBV30 and TRBJ1-2, the CDR3 gives the full variable domain: SQTIHQWPATLVQPVGSPLSLECTVEGTSNPNLYWYRQAAGRGLQLLFYSVGIGQISSEVPQNLSASRPQDRQFILSSKKLLLSDSGFYLCAWSVSTANYGYTFGSGTRLTVV.

This rearrangement joins TRBV4-2 to TRBJ2-3; TRBD2 might be the D (6 bases). This CDR3 has 16 residues. V shed 6 bases and J shed 2 bases, with 18 bases lying between them. Germline CDR1 is LGHNA and CDR2 is YNFKEQ. CDR3 DNA: TGTGCCAGCAGTCCCAGCTTGAGCGGGTTCACAGATACGCAGTATTTT. Translating gives CASSPSLSGFTDTQYF.

This chain uses TRBV3-1 (or the pseudogene TRBV3-2) with TRBJ2-1; 8 bases line up with TRBD2. This CDR3 contains 16 residues. V lost 6 bases, J lost 3 bases, and 10 bases stayed unmatched. From germline, CDR1 is LGHDT and CDR2 YNNKEL (reference sequence). In DNA, the CDR3 is TGTGCCAGCAGTTTTATAGCGGGAAGAAGCTACAATGAGCAGTTCTTC. Protein product: CASSFIAGRSYNEQFF.

The chain employs TRBV29-1 and TRBJ2-1; 8 nucleotides agree with TRBD1. CDR1 SQVTM and CDR2 ANQGSEA come from the germline V gene. Losses at the gene ends were 8 bases for V and 8 bases for J; bases not matched to a gene: 8. The CDR3 loop spans 12 amino acids. The CDR3 is CSSEDRADEQFF. CDR3 DNA: TGCAGCAGTGAGGACAGGGCAGATGAGCAGTTCTTC.

V is TRBV10-2 and J is TRBJ2-7, with a possible D match to TRBD2 (5 bases). The CDR3 spans 15 residues. Germline values: CDR1 WSHSY, CDR2 SAAADI. V was shortened by 4 bases and J by 0 bases, with 13 bases between the two germline ends. CDR3 sequence (DNA): TGCGCCAGCAGTGTTGGTAGCGAAAACTCCTACGAGCAGTACTTC. This translates into CASSVGSENSYEQYF.

This clone was counted once. This chain uses TRBV27 with TRBJ2-7; D is perhaps TRBD1 (5 bases). Trimming took off 4 bases at V and 1 base at J, with 11 bases between the two ends. This CDR3 has 14 residues. Germline V gene sequence: CDR1 MNHEY, CDR2 SMNVEV (reference sequence). This CDR3 reads CASSSGHKSYEQYF. CDR3 coding DNA: TGTGCCAGCAGTTCAGGACATAAGTCCTACGAGCAGTACTTC.

This chain links TRBV14 with TRBJ1-6, with D possibly being TRBD1 (5 bases). Trimming left V 0 bases short and J 8 bases short, with 11 bases between. CDR1 is SGHDN, CDR2 FVKESK, per germline. This CDR3 has 15 amino acids. In DNA, the CDR3 is TGTGCCAGCAGCCAAGATGCGGGGGTTTATTCACCCCTCCACTTT. Amino acids: CASSQDAGVYSPLHF.

The chain carries TRBV5-1 and TRBJ2-3; 9 bases are shared with TRBD1. The CDR3 is made up of 15 amino acids. V lost 0 bases, J lost 2 bases, and 1 base stayed unmatched. Per the germline V gene, CDR1 is SGHRS and CDR2 is YFSETQ. CDR3 nucleotides: TGCGCCAGCAGCTTGGGGGACAGGGCCACAGATACGCAGTATTTT. This encodes CASSLGDRATDTQYF.